The present TCR beta chain was sequenced within a study of Tregs in tolerant kidney transplant recipients. Mixed chimerism was transient after nonmyeloablative marrow transplants from related graft donors. CD4+CD25+CD127- Tregs, CD4+CD25- non-Tregs, CD4 and CD8 cells were sorted. Whole-study results and caveats: Biological reproducibility was not directly addressed in this study.

About this clone: Antigen specificity is unknown.

Some clones are missing from TCRdb's copy, which holds only in-frame ones; the method was immunoSEQ multiplex PCR. The sample lists some 56,000 clones; approximately 90% were seen once. Trimming left V 0 bases short and J 12 bases short, with 9 bases between. There are 12 residues in the CDR3. The V gene's germline CDR1 is MGHRA and CDR2 YSYEKL. Material: CD8+ T cells from blood (PBMCs), obtained 24 months after the transplant. This TCR derives from a human patient who received a combined kidney and bone marrow transplant. Some T cells may have originated in the graft donor. The chain joins TRBV4-1 to TRBJ2-1; D is ambiguous. The CDR3 region is CASSQERRGQFF. The CDR3 DNA is TGCGCCAGCAGCCAAGAGAGGAGAGGGCAGTTCTTC.